This T cell receptor beta chain originates from a study of molecular identifiers for immune sequencing clone quantification. Points on this clonotype: Just one base apart from a much larger clone, this may be a read error.

From germline, CDR1 is GTSNPN and CDR2 SVGIG (reference sequence). The CDR3 has 14 amino acids. TCRdb used MiXCR to reprocess the PCR reads, holding one entry per CDR3 protein. The table has some 59,000 distinct CDR3 sequences, 20% to 25% seen once. The TCR was taken from a human donor in good health. Some libraries in this study had Jurkat cell RNA spiked in. Sequencing used naive CD8+ T cells from blood, with Jurkat cell RNA spiked in. Indicated subset: FACS-sorted CD8+CD4-CCR7+CD45RA+ naive T cells. The chain employs TRBV30 and TRBJ2-3; D is possibly TRBD1 or TRBD2 (5 bases each). CDR3 bases: TGTGCCTGGACCATTACGGGGACGACAGATACGGAGTATTTT. Translation gives CAWTITGTTDTEYF. Full variable domain (outside the CDR3, taken from reference TRBV30 and TRBJ2-3): SQTIHQWPATLVQPVGSPLSLECTVEGTSNPNLYWYRQAAGRGLQLLFYSVGIGQISSEVPQNLSASRPQDRQFILSSKKLLLSDSGFYLCAWTITGTTDTEYFGPGTRLTVL.